This TCR beta chain emerged from a study of T cell repertoires in cytomegalovirus infection. Across the study: It can be stated that public TCR beta signatures indicated CMV infection as well as a matching HLA type.

Trimming took off 6 bases at V and 7 bases at J, with 15 bases between the two ends. CDR1 and CDR2 (germline): SGHVS, FNYEAQ. The CDR3 has 14 amino acids. TCRdb passed the reads through MiXCR, listing each CDR3 protein once. The sample gives around 740,000 distinct CDR3 sequences, roughly 36% of which show up once; around 2.8% is in the top ten. The sample holds many counts of this clonotype. The antigen remains unidentified. Findings and caveats of the study: The cumulative frequency of public TCR beta families identified carriers of CMV plus the relevant HLA. In two of eight donors, the top clonotype was HLA-C-restricted CMV-specific.

The sequenced material came from PBMCs. This TCR was recovered from a human donor in good health (CMV status not recorded). Some clones in this sample may be carry-over from other donors' samples. This sequence joins TRBV7-6 and TRBJ1-4; D may be TRBD1 (5 bases). The CDR3 DNA follows: TGTGCCAGCAGTCCAGAGGACATCGGTGAAAAACTGTTTTTT. Residues: CASSPEDIGEKLFF. Together with reference TRBV7-6 and TRBJ1-4, the CDR3 gives the full variable domain: GAGVSQSPRYKVTKRGQDVALRCDPISGHVSLYWYRQALGQGPEFLTYFNYEAQQDKSGLPNDRFSAERPEGSISTLTIQRTEQRDSAMYRCASSPEDIGEKLFFGSGTQLSVL.